Sequencing of this T cell receptor (beta chain) was carried out in a study of cytomegalovirus exposure and HLA in healthy donors. Study results and caveats: Investigators reported around 150 TCR beta chains as tied to cytomegalovirus.

Between the trimmed V and J ends, which lost 6 bases and 8 bases, there was a span of 22 bases. The CDR3 is 15 amino acids. Germline CDR1 and CDR2: LNHDA and SQIVND (reference sequence). Primers included in the PCR were 60 Vbeta and 13 Jbeta primers. The data were produced by immunoSEQ multiplex PCR, yet TCRdb's version contains in-frame clones alone and is incomplete. The sample has around 180,000 clones; just under 80% are singletons. This clone turned up a few times. Its antigen is not identified. The specimen sequenced was PBMCs. This chain links TRBV19 with TRBJ1-1; D is possibly TRBD1 (5 bases). The clonotype originates from a woman in her 30s in good health and CMV-seropositive. The CDR3 sequence: CASSRTLNIAPEAFF. Written as DNA, the CDR3 is TGTGCCAGTAGCCGGACATTGAATATAGCCCCCGAAGCTTTCTTT.